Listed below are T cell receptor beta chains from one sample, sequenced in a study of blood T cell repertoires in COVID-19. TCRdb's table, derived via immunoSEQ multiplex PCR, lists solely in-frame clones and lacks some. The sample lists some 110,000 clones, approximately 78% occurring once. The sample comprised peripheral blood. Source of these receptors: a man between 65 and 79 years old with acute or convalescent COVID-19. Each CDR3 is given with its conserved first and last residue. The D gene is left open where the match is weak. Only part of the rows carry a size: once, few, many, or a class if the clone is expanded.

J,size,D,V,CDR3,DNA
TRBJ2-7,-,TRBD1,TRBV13,CASSFSSGTGSYEQYF,TGTGCCAGCAGCTTTTCTTCCGGGACAGGATCCTACGAGCAGTACTTC
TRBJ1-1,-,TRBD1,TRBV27,CASSLMGQKNTEAFF,TGTGCCAGCAGTTTAATGGGACAGAAGAACACTGAAGCTTTCTTT
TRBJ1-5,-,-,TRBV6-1,CASSEGPTSNQPQHF,TGTGCCAGCAGTGAGGGGCCGACAAGCAATCAGCCCCAGCATTTT
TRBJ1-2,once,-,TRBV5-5,CATSGGRPPYGYTF,TGTGCCACCTCGGGGGGGCGACCGCCCTATGGCTACACCTTC
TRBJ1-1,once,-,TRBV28,CASSLQQNTEAFF,TGTGCCAGCAGCTTACAACAGAACACTGAAGCTTTCTTT
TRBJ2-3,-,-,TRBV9,CASSVSTTDTQYF,TGTGCCAGCAGCGTCAGTACCACAGATACGCAGTATTTT
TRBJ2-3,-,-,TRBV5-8,CASSRRQSLDTQYF,TGTGCCAGCAGCAGGCGACAGTCCCTGGATACGCAGTATTTT
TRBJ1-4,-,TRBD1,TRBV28,CASSQRTGQGLDEKLFF,TGTGCCAGCAGTCAAAGGACAGGGCAAGGGTTAGATGAAAAACTGTTTTTT
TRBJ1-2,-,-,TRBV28,CASKWESVYTF,TGTGCCAGCAAGTGGGAGTCAGTGTACACCTTC
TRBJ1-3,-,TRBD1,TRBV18,CASSPGQGKGNTIYF,TGTGCCAGCTCACCGGGACAGGGGAAGGGAAACACCATATATTTT
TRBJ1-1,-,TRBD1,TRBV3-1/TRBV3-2,CASSPGQGDTEAFF,TGTGCCAGCAGCCCGGGACAGGGTGACACTGAAGCTTTCTTT
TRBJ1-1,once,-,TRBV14,CASSFSRQAEAFF,TGTGCCAGCAGCTTTTCTCGACAGGCTGAAGCTTTCTTT
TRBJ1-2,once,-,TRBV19,CASRGGPKSYGYTF,TGTGCCAGTAGAGGAGGACCGAAGAGCTATGGCTACACCTTC
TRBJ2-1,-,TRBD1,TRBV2,CASDRDRGSYNEQFF,TGTGCCAGTGACCGGGACAGGGGGTCCTACAATGAGCAGTTCTTC
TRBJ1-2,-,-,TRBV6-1,CASSEKPGGINYGYTF,TGTGCCAGCAGTGAAAAGCCGGGGGGTATCAACTATGGCTACACCTTC
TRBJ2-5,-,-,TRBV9,CASSVDYRQETQYF,TGTGCCAGCAGCGTAGATTACAGACAAGAGACCCAGTACTTC
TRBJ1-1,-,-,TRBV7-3,CASSLTATANTEAFF,TGTGCCAGCAGCCTAACGGCGACAGCGAACACTGAAGCTTTCTTT
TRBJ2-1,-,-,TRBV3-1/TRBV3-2,CASSRSFGRSPNNEQFF,TGTGCCAGCAGCCGATCGTTCGGCAGGTCACCGAACAATGAGCAGTTCTTC
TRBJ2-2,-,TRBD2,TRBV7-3,CASSLTSGANTGELFF,TGTGCCAGCAGCTTGACTAGCGGAGCCAACACCGGGGAGCTGTTTTTT
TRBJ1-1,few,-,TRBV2,CASSGDTNTEAFF,TGTGCCAGCAGTGGAGACACCAACACTGAAGCTTTCTTT
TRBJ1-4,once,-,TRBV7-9,CASSPFGGREEKLFF,TGTGCCAGCAGCCCCTTCGGAGGCAGAGAAGAAAAACTGTTTTTT
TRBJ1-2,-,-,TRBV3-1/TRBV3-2,CASSQTGSRYTF,TGTGCCAGCAGCCAAACAGGGTCTCGCTACACCTTC
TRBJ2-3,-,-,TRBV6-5,CASRYGQTDTQYF,TGTGCCAGCAGGTATGGACAGACAGATACGCAGTATTTT
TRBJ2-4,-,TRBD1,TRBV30,CAWSGRQGAAKNIQYF,TGTGCCTGGAGTGGTAGACAGGGCGCGGCCAAAAACATTCAGTACTTC
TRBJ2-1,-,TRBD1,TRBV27,CASRIYGDRAFGEQFF,TGTGCCAGCCGAATCTATGGGGACAGGGCCTTCGGTGAGCAGTTCTTC
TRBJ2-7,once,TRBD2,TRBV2,CAATGGSSYEQYF,TGTGCCGCAACCGGGGGGAGCTCCTACGAGCAGTACTTC
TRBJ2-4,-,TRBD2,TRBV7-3,CASSLGGRAGAKNIQYF,TGTGCCAGCAGCTTAGGCGGGAGGGCAGGGGCCAAAAACATTCAGTACTTC
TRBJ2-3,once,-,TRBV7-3,CASSLGRYLDTQYF,TGTGCCAGCAGCTTGGGGAGGTACTTAGATACGCAGTATTTT
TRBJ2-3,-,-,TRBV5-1,CASTEIAGSDTQYF,TGCGCCAGCACCGAAATAGCAGGGTCCGATACGCAGTATTTT
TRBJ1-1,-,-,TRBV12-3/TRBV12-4,CASKLGAPTEAFF,TGTGCCAGCAAGTTGGGGGCGCCCACTGAAGCTTTCTTT
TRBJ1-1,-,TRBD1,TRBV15,CATSGLRSGGAAEAFF,TGTGCCACCAGCGGCCTCCGATCAGGGGGCGCGGCTGAAGCTTTCTTT
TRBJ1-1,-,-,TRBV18,CASSSPKGSGTLMNTEAFF,TGTGCCAGCTCATCACCGAAGGGCAGCGGAACCCTCATGAACACTGAAGCTTTCTTT
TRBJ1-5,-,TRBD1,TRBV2,CASGGQGTQPQHF,TGTGCCAGCGGGGGACAGGGAACTCAGCCCCAGCATTTT
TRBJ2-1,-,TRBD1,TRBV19,CASTRTGTYNEQFF,TGTGCCAGTACAAGGACAGGAACCTACAATGAGCAGTTCTTC
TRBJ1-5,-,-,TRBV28,CASSPTGYSNQPQHF,TGTGCCAGCAGTCCGACAGGTTATAGCAATCAGCCCCAGCATTTT
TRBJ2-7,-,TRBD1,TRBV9,CASSVATGTGAYEQYF,TGTGCCAGCAGCGTCGCAACCGGGACAGGGGCCTACGAGCAGTACTTC
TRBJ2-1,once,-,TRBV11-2,CATSRGEGSSYNEQFF,TGTGCCACCTCAAGGGGGGAGGGTAGCTCCTACAATGAGCAGTTCTTC
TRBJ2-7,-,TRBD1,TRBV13,CASSRQGLSYEQYF,TGTGCCAGCAGCCGACAGGGCCTCTCCTACGAGCAGTACTTC
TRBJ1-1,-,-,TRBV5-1,CASSFNRRNTEAFF,TGCGCCAGCAGCTTCAACAGGAGGAACACTGAAGCTTTCTTT
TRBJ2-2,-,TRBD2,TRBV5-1,CASSFPSGRAVGELFF,TGCGCCAGCAGCTTCCCTAGCGGGAGGGCCGTCGGCGAGCTGTTTTTT
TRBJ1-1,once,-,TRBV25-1,CASSELECKMNTEAFF,TGTGCCAGCAGTGAATTGGAGTGCAAGATGAACACTGAAGCTTTCTTT
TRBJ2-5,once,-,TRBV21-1,CASSKAYTGQETQYF,TGTGCCAGCAGCAAAGCATACACAGGCCAAGAGACCCAGTACTTC
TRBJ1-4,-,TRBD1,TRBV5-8,CASTPTGTGNEKLFF,TGTGCCAGCACACCAACCGGGACAGGGAATGAAAAACTGTTTTTT
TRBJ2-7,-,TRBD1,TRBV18,CASSPRLQGASYEQYF,TGTGCCAGCTCACCGCGGTTACAGGGGGCCTCCTACGAGCAGTACTTC
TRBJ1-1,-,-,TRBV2,CASSEGRKGERAFF,TGTGCCAGCAGTGAGGGCAGAAAGGGGGAGAGAGCTTTCTTT
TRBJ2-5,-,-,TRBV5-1,CASSFGSEETQYF,TGCGCCAGCAGCTTTGGCAGTGAAGAGACCCAGTACTTC
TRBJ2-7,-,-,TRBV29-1,CSAGLIGGAPYEQYF,TGCAGCGCCGGTCTTATCGGGGGAGCCCCCTACGAGCAGTACTTC
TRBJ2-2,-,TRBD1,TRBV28,CASRPGQGFAGELFF,TGTGCCAGCAGGCCGGGACAGGGGTTTGCCGGGGAGCTGTTTTTT